This T cell receptor beta chain was identified in a study of a mutant IDH1 vaccine in newly diagnosed glioma. For the study at large: Either 4-6 weeks after radiotherapy alone or alongside temozolomide, vaccination was begun. The treated group averaged approximately 38 years old and was about 60% male, roughly 38% female. Previous care, which was radiotherapy, temozolomide, or both, most often involved both.

Measured with immunoSEQ multiplex PCR; TCRdb has only the in-frame clones, and not every one. The sample lists around 52,000 clones, 60% to 85% occurring once. The sample's time point: week 35, safety follow-up. A 20-mer mutant IDH1 peptide at 300 ug was injected subcutaneously with topical imiquimod. Eight vaccine doses were administered to patients at weeks 1, 3, 5, 7, 11, 15, 19 and 23. A word on this clone: Its antigen remains unknown.

Trimming stripped 0 bases from V and 0 bases from J, with 24 bases between. CDR1 and CDR2 from the germline V gene are LNHNV and YYDKDF (reference sequence). The CDR3 loop spans 21 amino acids. This clonotype was sampled from a man aged 35-49 years with glioma. The rearrangement links TRBV15 to TRBJ2-1; D is uncertain. The sequences come from PBMCs, collected from a glioma patient whose treatment included an IDH1 peptide vaccine. The CDR3 DNA reads TGTGCCACCAGCAGAGATCTCGGCTACAAGATGGGCGAAAGCTCCTACAATGAGCAGTTCTTC. This sequence encodes CATSRDLGYKMGESSYNEQFF. The variable domain in full, with the rest retrieved from reference TRBV15 and TRBJ2-1, is DAMVIQNPRYQVTQFGKPVTLSCSQTLNHNVMYWYQQKSSQAPKLLFHYYDKDFNNEADTPDNFQSRRPNTSFCFLDIRSPGLGDTAMYLCATSRDLGYKMGESSYNEQFFGPGTRLTVL.